A single sample is the source of the 26 T cell receptor beta chains below, sequenced in a study of blood T cell repertoires in COVID-19. Sequenced by immunoSEQ multiplex PCR; TCRdb stores in-frame clones only, minus some. The sample gives about 80,000 clones, roughly three quarters of which show up once; around a sixth is in the top ten. The sample comprised peripheral blood. These receptor sequences come from a man aged 65 to 79 with active or convalescent COVID-19.

V gene TRBV5-1 combines with J gene TRBJ2-1; maybe TRBD2 (6 bases). Germline CDR1 and CDR2: SGHRS and YFSETQ. The CDR3 loop spans 17 amino acids. Trimming shortened V by 2 bases and J by 4 bases, and 19 bases separated the two germline ends. In DNA form, the CDR3 reads TGCGCCAGCAGCTTAGGCACCGGGACCGGGGGATACAATGAGCAGTTCTTC. It codes for CASSLGTGTGGYNEQFF.

V and J are TRBV2 and TRBJ1-6; D is unclear. V was shortened by 8 bases and J by 4 bases, with 15 bases between the two germline ends. The CDR3 is made up of 15 amino acids. The germline gives CDR1 SNHLY, CDR2 FYNNEI. CDR3 amino acids: CASEPHPSYNSPLHF. The CDR3 DNA reads TGTGCCAGCGAGCCTCATCCTTCGTATAATTCACCCCTCCACTTT.

This clone was observed a handful of times. This chain uses TRBV2 with TRBJ1-6; maybe TRBD1 (6 bases). Germline CDR1 reads SNHLY; CDR2 reads FYNNEI. This CDR3 comprises 12 residues. Trimming took 9 bases from V and 7 from J, leaving 10 bases between them. CDR3 nucleotides: TGTGCCAGTGGGGGGGCCAATTCACCCCTCCACTTT. This sequence encodes CASGGANSPLHF.

The chain recombines TRBV5-1 with TRBJ2-5; D perhaps matches TRBD1 (5 bases). Germline values: CDR1 SGHRS, CDR2 YFSETQ. The CDR3 consists of 15 residues. V was pared by 4 bases and J by 3 bases, with 16 bases between. The CDR3 coding sequence is TGCGCCAGCAGCCCAGGGAATCCCCACAAAGAGACCCAGTACTTC. This gives the protein CASSPGNPHKETQYF.

This clone appeared once. The chain uses TRBV4-2 and TRBJ1-2, with unresolved D. Germline loops: CDR1 LGHNA, CDR2 YNFKEQ. This CDR3 region has 14 residues. Trimming took 0 bases from V and 6 from J, leaving 11 bases between them. CDR3 in DNA: TGTGCCAGCAGCCAAGATCGCACCCTAAATGGCTACACCTTC. This encodes CASSQDRTLNGYTF.

The genes are TRBV20-1 and TRBJ2-1; D is possibly TRBD1 (5 bases). The V gene lost 3 bases and the J gene lost 6 bases, with 9 bases spanning the gap. Germline V gene data show CDR1 as DFQATT and CDR2 as SNEGSKA (reference sequence). The CDR3 extends over 12 amino acids. The CDR3 here is CSASGRANEQFF. The DNA of the CDR3 is TGCAGTGCTAGTGGCAGGGCCAATGAGCAGTTCTTC.

This clone was detected once. This sequence joins TRBV5-5 and TRBJ1-4; maybe TRBD1 (5 bases). Germline V gene data show CDR1 as SGHKS and CDR2 as YYEKEE (reference sequence). CDR3 length: 14 amino acids. Trimming took 0 bases from V and 7 from J, leaving 10 bases between them. CDR3 loop: CASSLGGPGEKLFF. The CDR3 coding sequence is TGTGCCAGCAGCTTGGGGGGCCCGGGTGAAAAACTGTTTTTT.

The chain couples TRBV7-3 to TRBJ1-2, with D uncertain. Germline V gives CDR1 SGHTA, CDR2 FQGTGA. CDR3 length equals 13 residues. The germline V and J ends were trimmed by 4 bases and 7 bases, with 13 bases remaining between them. The CDR3 reads CASSSTGFGGYTF. As DNA, the CDR3 is TGTGCCAGCAGCTCGACGGGGTTCGGTGGCTACACCTTC.

The J gene is TRBJ1-1, the V gene TRBV28, with 9 positions matching TRBD1. This CDR3 region has 15 residues. J gave up 3 bases and V 5 bases, and 7 bases lay outside the gene matches. Germline-derived CDR1 and CDR2 are MDHEN and SYDVKM. The CDR3 sequence: CASSPHTGGYTEAFF. The CDR3, as DNA: TGTGCCAGCAGTCCCCACACAGGGGGCTACACTGAAGCTTTCTTT.

This clone was seen a handful of times. The V call is TRBV11-3, the J call TRBJ1-2, with TRBD1 identical over 8 bases. Per germline, CDR1 SGHNT and CDR2 YENEEA. V gave up 6 bases and J gave up 6 bases; unmatched junction bases: 3. This CDR3 is 12 amino acids long. This chain's CDR3 is CASSPTGDGYTF. CDR3 nucleotide sequence: TGTGCCAGCAGTCCGACAGGGGATGGCTACACCTTC.

The chain is built from TRBV19 and TRBJ2-7, with a possible D match to TRBD2 (6 bases). The V gene's germline CDR1 is LNHDA and CDR2 SQIVND (reference sequence). Trimming removed 0 bases at V and 6 bases at J, with 9 bases between. This CDR3 is built from 13 residues. CDR3 region: CASSIDGGSEQYF. In DNA form, the CDR3 reads TGTGCCAGTAGTATAGATGGAGGGAGCGAGCAGTACTTC.

The CDR3 loop reads CASSSLAGGGETQYF. The CDR3 region has the DNA TGCGCCAGCAGCTCACTAGCGGGGGGAGGGGAGACCCAGTACTTC. The gene calls are TRBV5-1 and TRBJ2-5; TRBD2 aligns across 12 bases. V trimming: 3 bases; J trimming: 5 bases; junction bases outside the gene matches: 5. The CDR3 is 15 amino acids. CDR1 and CDR2 (germline): SGHRS, YFSETQ. The variable domain in full, completed from reference TRBV5-1 and TRBJ2-5, reads KAGVTQTPRYLIKTRGQQVTLSCSPISGHRSVSWYQQTPGQGLQFLFEYFSETQRNKGNFPGRFSGRQFSNSRSEMNVSTLELGDSALYLCASSSLAGGGETQYFGPGTRLLVL.

The rearrangement uses TRBV15 and TRBJ2-5; TRBD2 matches at 13 bases. This CDR3 region has 15 residues. Germline CDR1 and CDR2: LNHNV and YYDKDF (reference sequence). V shed 5 bases and J 4 bases; nucleotides not matched to a gene: 4. This CDR3 reads CATSGTSGGAETQYF. Here the CDR3 DNA reads TGTGCCACCAGCGGAACTAGCGGGGGGGCAGAGACCCAGTACTTC.

This clone was seen a few times. The chain recombines TRBV6-1 with TRBJ2-2, with D perhaps TRBD1 (6 bases). From germline, CDR1 is MNHNS and CDR2 SASEGT. The CDR3 extends over 13 amino acids. V dropped 3 bases and J dropped 8 bases, with 10 bases sitting between them. The CDR3 DNA follows: TGTGCCAGCAGTGAGCAGGGGTGGGGGGAGCTGTTTTTT. The encoded protein is CASSEQGWGELFF.

The V and J genes are TRBV29-1 and TRBJ2-3, with TRBD2 as a possible D gene (5 bases). CDR1 and CDR2 (germline): SQVTM, ANQGSEA. The CDR3 runs 13 residues. The V end lost 8 bases, the J end lost 4 bases, and 16 bases lay between the germline ends. The CDR3 DNA is TGCAGCCTTGGGGAGAACATAGCAGATACGCAGTATTTT. Protein: CSLGENIADTQYF.

The chain recombines TRBV10-3 with TRBJ1-1; tentative D call: TRBD1 (5 bases). CDR1 is ENHRY, CDR2 SYGVKD, per germline. Trimming left V 11 bases short and J 5 bases short, with 18 bases between. The CDR3 totals 13 residues. The CDR3 nucleotides are TGTGCCTCCCAAGATCGGGGGGTGACTGAAGCTTTCTTT. Its translation: CASQDRGVTEAFF.

The gene calls are TRBV5-1 and TRBJ2-5; 9 nucleotides agree with TRBD2. Germline V gene lookup returns CDR1 SGHRS and CDR2 YFSETQ. CDR3 length: 14 amino acids. The V gene end was trimmed by 7 bases and the J gene end by 4 bases; junction bases not matched to a gene: 8. The CDR3 reads CASGSAGGGETQYF. In DNA, the CDR3 is TGCGCCAGCGGCTCCGCGGGAGGGGGAGAGACCCAGTACTTC.

V gene TRBV5-3 combines with J gene TRBJ1-4; TRBD1 matches at 7 bases. TRBV5-3 is an ORF, with its function uncertain. V lost 3 bases and J lost 0; bases outside the gene matches: 5. This CDR3 is 16 amino acids long. The CDR3 sequence is CARSWTGETTNEKLFF. The CDR3 region has the DNA TGTGCCAGAAGCTGGACAGGAGAAACAACTAATGAAAAACTGTTTTTT.

The rearrangement joins TRBV6-5 to TRBJ1-5; D not certain. Deletions cut 3 bases from V and 1 base from J, with 4 bases between. CDR1 and CDR2 from the germline V gene are MNHEY and SVGAGI. The CDR3 contains 13 residues. In DNA, the CDR3 is TGTGCCAGCAGTTATCAAAGCAATCAGCCCCAGCATTTT. Residues: CASSYQSNQPQHF.

This clone came up once. This chain connects TRBV28 to TRBJ1-6, with D possibly being TRBD1 (6 bases). CDR1 is MDHEN, CDR2 SYDVKM, per germline. Trimming pared 5 bases from V and 6 bases from J, leaving 14 bases between. The CDR3 contains 15 residues. CDR3 nucleotide sequence: TGTGCCAGCAGTGAGACAGGTCGGTCTAATTCACCCCTCCACTTT. This sequence encodes CASSETGRSNSPLHF. Complete variable domain (other parts from reference TRBV28 and TRBJ1-6): DVKVTQSSRYLVKRTGEKVFLECVQDMDHENMFWYRQDPGLGLRLIYFSYDVKMKEKGDIPEGYSVSREKKERFSLILESASTNQTSMYLCASSETGRSNSPLHFGNGTRLTVT.

This chain links TRBV5-4 with TRBJ2-6, with D uncertain. Germline-derived CDR1 and CDR2 are SGHNT and YYREEE (reference sequence). The CDR3 consists of 14 residues. Trimming took off 10 bases at V and 1 base at J, with 12 bases between the two ends. As DNA, the CDR3 is TGTGCCGGAGAATCGGCTTCTGGGGCCAACGTCCTGACTTTC. It translates to CAGESASGANVLTF.

The rearrangement joins TRBV11-2 to TRBJ2-7; 7 positions match TRBD2. Germline trimming cut 4 bases from V and 6 bases from J; bases unmatched to any gene: 0. CDR3 length equals 11 residues. Germline V gene lookup returns CDR1 SGHAT and CDR2 FQNNGV. The chain's CDR3 is CASSWGGEQYF. The DNA for the CDR3 is TGTGCCAGCAGCTGGGGGGGCGAGCAGTACTTC. The whole variable domain, filled in from reference TRBV11-2 and TRBJ2-7, reads EAGVAQSPRYKIIEKRQSVAFWCNPISGHATLYWYQQILGQGPKLLIQFQNNGVVDDSQLPKDRFSAERLKGVDSTLKIQPAKLEDSAVYLCASSWGGEQYFGPGTRLTVT.

The chain links TRBV11-2 to TRBJ2-2, with 7 bases identical to TRBD1. Per the germline V gene, CDR1 is SGHAT and CDR2 is FQNNGV. V lost 5 bases to trimming and J lost 4 bases; unmatched junction nucleotides: 10. The CDR3 contains 16 residues. This CDR3 is CASSARQGFGTGELFF. The CDR3 bases are TGTGCCAGCAGCGCCAGACAGGGATTTGGCACCGGGGAGCTGTTTTTT.

The V call is TRBV18, the J call TRBJ2-6; 8 bases map to TRBD1. The CDR3 is made up of 20 amino acids. Germline values: CDR1 KGHSH, CDR2 LQKENI. The V segment lost 4 bases and the J segment 2 bases; nucleotides outside the gene matches: 16. In DNA, the CDR3 is TGTGCCAGCTCACTGCAACGTCAGGGGGCGCAGGTCCCTGGGGCCAACGTCCTGACTTTC. Translating gives CASSLQRQGAQVPGANVLTF. Variable domain in full (rest from reference TRBV18 and TRBJ2-6): NAGVMQNPRHLVRRRGQEARLRCSPMKGHSHVYWYRQLPEEGLKFMVYLQKENIIDESGMPKERFSAEFPKEGPSILRIQQVVRGDSAAYFCASSLQRQGAQVPGANVLTFGAGSRLTVL.

This clone was recorded a few times. This rearrangement joins TRBV5-1 to TRBJ2-2, with 8 bases aligning to TRBD1. Germline V gene sequence: CDR1 SGHRS, CDR2 YFSETQ. CDR3 length: 16 residues. DNA for the CDR3: TGCGCATCTACTGGACAGGGACTTTATGACACCGGGGAGCTGTTTTTT. Amino acids: CASTGQGLYDTGELFF.

The chain carries TRBV7-9 and TRBJ2-7, with D possibly matching TRBD1 (5 bases). The CDR3 runs to 14 residues. Trimming shortened V by 1 base and J by 5 bases, and 12 bases separated the two germline ends. Germline V CDR1 and CDR2: SEHNR, FQNEAQ (reference sequence). The DNA for the CDR3 is TGTGCCAGCAGCTTAGACCCTACAGGAGACGAGCAGTACTTC. Translation gives CASSLDPTGDEQYF.